These T cell receptor beta chains were read from a single sample in a study of Ad26.COV2.S vaccination and SARS-CoV-2 variants. Profiled with immunoSEQ multiplex PCR; TCRdb holds only in-frame clones, not every one. The table records over 100,000 clones, about 78% of them present only once. Specimen: peripheral blood, collected after recovery from COVID-19. These receptors were taken from a human donor who had recovered from COVID-19. CDR3s include the opening cysteine and the closing phenylalanine or tryptophan. D genes are given only for firm matches. A clone size is listed for some rows: how often the clone was seen (once, few, many), or a class if it is expanded.

TRBJ1-2 TRBV5-1 . . CASNAAGSSYGYTF TGCGCCAGCAACGCCGCAGGATCCAGCTATGGCTACACCTTC
TRBJ2-2 TRBV3-1/TRBV3-2 . . CASSQGTPTGPGELFF TGTGCCAGCAGCCAAGGAACGCCGACAGGCCCCGGGGAGCTGTTTTTT
TRBJ1-2 TRBV5-4 . few CASSTAGAKGYTF TGTGCCAGCAGCACGGCGGGGGCTAAAGGCTACACCTTC
TRBJ1-4 TRBV12-3/TRBV12-4 TRBD1 . CASRQGANEKLFF TGTGCCAGCCGACAGGGAGCTAATGAAAAACTGTTTTTT
TRBJ1-2 TRBV3-1/TRBV3-2 . . CASSQGPGVGYGYTF TGTGCCAGCAGCCAAGGACCGGGGGTGGGCTATGGCTACACCTTC
TRBJ1-6 TRBV10-2 TRBD1 . CASSESYRGPLIAPLHF TGCGCCAGCAGTGAGTCATATAGGGGGCCTCTAATAGCACCCCTCCACTTT
TRBJ2-7 TRBV12-3/TRBV12-4 . once CASSSSTTYEQYF TGTGCCAGCAGTTCTTCTACCACCTACGAGCAGTACTTC
TRBJ1-1 TRBV3-1/TRBV3-2 . . CASSQGGTEAFF TGTGCCAGCAGCCAAGGCGGCACTGAAGCTTTCTTT
TRBJ1-1 TRBV7-2 TRBD1 . CASSLVGQGRDTEAFF TGTGCCAGCAGCTTAGTAGGACAGGGGAGGGACACTGAAGCTTTCTTT
TRBJ2-7 TRBV20-1 . few CSASRVYEQYF TGCAGTGCTAGCAGGGTCTACGAGCAGTACTTC
TRBJ2-7 TRBV6-1 . . CASSSSGRVDGQYF TGTGCCAGCAGTTCCAGTGGTCGGGTTGACGGGCAGTACTTC
TRBJ2-5 TRBV5-1 TRBD1 . CASSLNRGETQYF TGCGCCAGCAGCTTGAACAGGGGGGAGACCCAGTACTTC
TRBJ2-3 TRBV2 TRBD2 . CASKAGGGTDTQYF TGTGCCAGCAAGGCGGGGGGTGGCACAGATACGCAGTATTTT
TRBJ1-6 TRBV2 TRBD1 . CASSELDRDNSPLHF TGTGCCAGCAGTGAACTTGACAGGGATAATTCACCCCTCCACTTT
TRBJ2-7 TRBV28 . . CASSLSGLAENEQYF TGTGCCAGCAGTTTGTCAGGGCTAGCCGAGAACGAGCAGTACTTC
TRBJ1-3 TRBV29-1 . once CSVEPAAAGNTIYF TGCAGCGTTGAGCCCGCAGCAGCTGGAAACACCATATATTTT
TRBJ2-7 TRBV19 TRBD1 . CASSMQGTGRYEQYF TGTGCCAGTAGTATGCAAGGGACAGGTCGTTACGAGCAGTACTTC
TRBJ1-5 TRBV7-2 . . CASSLDRYQPQHF TGTGCCAGCAGCTTAGACCGTTATCAGCCCCAGCATTTT
TRBJ1-6 TRBV28 . many CASSLFQNASPLHF TGTGCCAGCAGTTTATTCCAAAATGCCTCACCCCTCCACTTT
TRBJ2-1 TRBV10-3 TRBD1 . CATSGTGDGDEQFF TGTGCCACTTCCGGGACAGGGGACGGAGATGAGCAGTTCTTC
TRBJ2-3 TRBV5-4 TRBD1 . CASSTGQFTDTQYF TGTGCCAGCAGCACGGGACAGTTCACAGATACGCAGTATTTT
TRBJ1-6 TRBV28 TRBD1 . CASSDRGNSPLHF TGTGCCAGCAGTGACAGGGGAAATTCACCCCTCCACTTT
TRBJ2-2 TRBV9 . . CASSGARATNTGELFF TGTGCCAGCAGCGGCGCTAGGGCCACGAACACCGGGGAGCTGTTTTTT
TRBJ2-3 TRBV29-1 TRBD2 . CSARTSMDTQYF TGCAGCGCCCGGACTAGCATGGATACGCAGTATTTT
TRBJ2-3 TRBV28 . . CATRRENTQYF TGTGCCACCAGAAGGGAGAATACGCAGTATTTT